The clone carrying this T cell receptor (beta chain) has at least ten counts. The target antigen is unknown. Researchers tagged individual cDNA molecules with unique molecular identifiers. TCRdb re-analysed the 5' RACE reads in MiXCR, keeping a single row per CDR3 protein. The sample holds some 49,000 distinct CDR3 sequences, roughly 4% seen once. This entry comes from a study of early T cells in non-severe SARS-CoV-2 infection. The wider study: Sequencing of bulk RNA from unsorted whole blood was done, without chain pairing.

General study results and limits: The matching step, a VDJdb search, favored anti-spike CD8 responses and missed private and CD4 specificities.

Sequencing input: whole blood. The clonotype comes from an adult who was a healthcare worker with PCR-confirmed SARS-CoV-2 infection or an uninfected control (not recorded which).

CDR3 protein: CASSATDTQYF. DNA for the CDR3: TGTGCCAGCAGTGCTACAGATACGCAGTATTTT. The rearrangement joins TRBV2 to TRBJ2-3, with D uncertain. The CDR3 has 11 amino acids. Looked up from germline, CDR1 is SNHLY and CDR2 is FYNNEI. Trimming removed 4 bases from V and 3 bases from J, with 2 bases in between.